A selection of T cell receptor beta chains follows, all from one sample in a study of control samples from healthy donors and cancer patients. The assay was immunoSEQ multiplex PCR, and TCRdb's table has in-frame clones only and misses some. In the table there are around 95,000 clones, around 81% of which are singletons. Source material: blood. The receptors here all came from a man aged 25-45 years in good health. The CDR3 runs from the conserved cysteine through the conserved F or W. D genes are given only for firm matches. The size field is filled for only some rows; it gives once, few, many or a size class.

clone_size: NA; v_call: TRBV9; j_call: TRBJ1-2; d_call: NA; cdr3_aa: CASSVGGADYGYTF; cdr3_nt: TGTGCCAGCAGCGTAGGAGGGGCAGACTATGGCTACACCTTC
clone_size: NA; v_call: TRBV19; j_call: TRBJ2-2; d_call: TRBD1; cdr3_aa: CASSKPTGVTGELFF; cdr3_nt: TGTGCCAGTAGCAAGCCCACAGGGGTCACCGGGGAGCTGTTTTTT
clone_size: NA; v_call: TRBV3-1/TRBV3-2; j_call: TRBJ1-1; d_call: TRBD1; cdr3_aa: CASSLSGQGEAFF; cdr3_nt: TGTGCCAGCAGCCTCTCGGGACAGGGGGAAGCTTTCTTT
clone_size: NA; v_call: TRBV5-1; j_call: TRBJ2-3; d_call: NA; cdr3_aa: CASSGRGASTDTQYF; cdr3_nt: TGCGCCAGCAGCGGACGGGGAGCTAGCACAGATACGCAGTATTTT
clone_size: NA; v_call: TRBV27; j_call: TRBJ1-6; d_call: NA; cdr3_aa: CASSFNPPQQTNSPLHF; cdr3_nt: TGTGCCAGCAGTTTTAATCCCCCCCAGCAGACGAATTCACCCCTCCACTTT
clone_size: NA; v_call: TRBV7-9; j_call: TRBJ2-7; d_call: TRBD1; cdr3_aa: CASSLGAGGDYEQYF; cdr3_nt: TGTGCCAGCAGCTTAGGGGCAGGGGGAGATTACGAGCAGTACTTC
clone_size: NA; v_call: TRBV7-2; j_call: TRBJ1-6; d_call: NA; cdr3_aa: CASSLGGGGGVNSPLHF; cdr3_nt: TGTGCCAGCAGCTTAGGGGGAGGGGGAGGGGTAAATTCACCCCTCCACTTT
clone_size: few; v_call: TRBV6-5; j_call: TRBJ2-5; d_call: NA; cdr3_aa: CASSTGPLQRETQYF; cdr3_nt: TGTGCCAGTTCAACGGGACCCCTCCAGCGGGAGACCCAGTACTTC
clone_size: NA; v_call: TRBV10-3; j_call: TRBJ2-1; d_call: TRBD2; cdr3_aa: CAISVDRDYYNEQFF; cdr3_nt: TGTGCCATCAGTGTGGATCGGGACTACTACAATGAGCAGTTCTTC
clone_size: NA; v_call: TRBV10-3; j_call: TRBJ2-7; d_call: NA; cdr3_aa: CAISPSFEQYF; cdr3_nt: TGTGCCATCAGCCCATCATTCGAGCAGTACTTC
clone_size: NA; v_call: TRBV27; j_call: TRBJ2-1; d_call: NA; cdr3_aa: CASSLYPSGRVGVEFF; cdr3_nt: TGTGCCAGCAGTTTATATCCCTCGGGAAGGGTAGGGGTCGAGTTCTTC
clone_size: NA; v_call: TRBV6-5; j_call: TRBJ2-4; d_call: TRBD1; cdr3_aa: CASPFGTGFSIQYF; cdr3_nt: TGTGCCAGCCCATTCGGGACAGGCTTTAGCATTCAGTACTTC
clone_size: NA; v_call: TRBV11-3; j_call: TRBJ1-2; d_call: TRBD1; cdr3_aa: CASSQRALGGTGHLYGYTF; cdr3_nt: TGTGCCAGCAGCCAACGCGCCCTGGGCGGGACAGGACACCTCTATGGCTACACCTTC
clone_size: once; v_call: TRBV19; j_call: TRBJ1-5; d_call: TRBD1; cdr3_aa: CASSSGTGLNNQPQHF; cdr3_nt: TGTGCCAGTAGTTCGGGGACAGGGTTGAACAATCAGCCCCAGCATTTT
clone_size: NA; v_call: TRBV28; j_call: TRBJ2-7; d_call: NA; cdr3_aa: CASSLTGYYEQYF; cdr3_nt: TGTGCCAGCAGTTTAACAGGGTACTACGAGCAGTACTTC
clone_size: NA; v_call: TRBV19; j_call: TRBJ1-5; d_call: NA; cdr3_aa: CASTSREGSTSNQPQHF; cdr3_nt: TGTGCCAGTACCTCAAGGGAGGGGTCGACTAGCAATCAGCCCCAGCATTTT
clone_size: NA; v_call: TRBV7-3; j_call: TRBJ2-5; d_call: NA; cdr3_aa: CASSLTSVGAQYF; cdr3_nt: TGTGCCAGCAGCTTAACTAGCGTCGGGGCCCAGTACTTC
clone_size: NA; v_call: TRBV19; j_call: TRBJ1-5; d_call: NA; cdr3_aa: CASSMVDQPQHF; cdr3_nt: TGTGCCAGTAGTATGGTTGATCAGCCCCAGCATTTT
clone_size: NA; v_call: TRBV2; j_call: TRBJ1-2; d_call: NA; cdr3_aa: CASSERSGLYGYTF; cdr3_nt: TGTGCCAGCAGTGAACGGTCAGGACTCTATGGCTACACCTTC
clone_size: NA; v_call: TRBV28; j_call: TRBJ1-5; d_call: NA; cdr3_aa: CASIPSLSNQPQHF; cdr3_nt: TGTGCCAGCATCCCCTCGCTTAGCAATCAGCCCCAGCATTTT
clone_size: NA; v_call: TRBV19; j_call: TRBJ1-1; d_call: NA; cdr3_aa: CASSISTTANTEAFF; cdr3_nt: TGTGCCAGTAGTATCTCGACGACAGCTAACACTGAAGCTTTCTTT
clone_size: NA; v_call: TRBV10-2; j_call: TRBJ2-1; d_call: TRBD2; cdr3_aa: CASSAGLYSVLFYNEQFF; cdr3_nt: TGCGCCAGCAGTGCGGGACTATACAGTGTATTGTTCTACAATGAGCAGTTCTTC
clone_size: NA; v_call: TRBV27; j_call: TRBJ2-3; d_call: TRBD2; cdr3_aa: CASSLKAVVAGSTDTQYF; cdr3_nt: TGTGCCAGCAGTTTAAAAGCCGTAGTAGCGGGTTCCACAGATACGCAGTATTTT
clone_size: NA; v_call: TRBV7-9; j_call: TRBJ1-1; d_call: TRBD1; cdr3_aa: CASSFGDRGGTEAFF; cdr3_nt: TGTGCCAGCAGCTTTGGGGACAGGGGAGGGACTGAAGCTTTCTTT
clone_size: NA; v_call: TRBV18; j_call: TRBJ2-3; d_call: NA; cdr3_aa: CASSLSSDTQYF; cdr3_nt: TGTGCCAGCTCACTAAGTTCGGATACGCAGTATTTT
clone_size: NA; v_call: TRBV7-8; j_call: TRBJ2-2; d_call: NA; cdr3_aa: CASSSGTGELFF; cdr3_nt: TGTGCCAGCAGCTCAGGAACCGGGGAGCTGTTTTTT
clone_size: NA; v_call: TRBV4-1; j_call: TRBJ2-3; d_call: TRBD1; cdr3_aa: CASSPTGSSTDTQYF; cdr3_nt: TGCGCCAGCAGCCCGACAGGGTCTAGCACAGATACGCAGTATTTT
clone_size: NA; v_call: TRBV18; j_call: TRBJ1-6; d_call: NA; cdr3_aa: CASSLQGGDSPLHF; cdr3_nt: TGTGCCAGCTCCCTACAGGGTGGAGATTCACCCCTCCACTTT
clone_size: NA; v_call: TRBV2; j_call: TRBJ2-1; d_call: TRBD2; cdr3_aa: CASTGTGGRPYNEQFF; cdr3_nt: TGTGCCAGCACGGGGACGGGGGGGCGCCCCTACAATGAGCAGTTCTTC
clone_size: NA; v_call: TRBV6-1; j_call: TRBJ1-2; d_call: NA; cdr3_aa: CASSDQPGSNYGYTF; cdr3_nt: TGTGCCAGCAGTGATCAGCCAGGGTCCAACTATGGCTACACCTTC
clone_size: NA; v_call: TRBV6-6; j_call: TRBJ2-1; d_call: NA; cdr3_aa: CASSRRAGTSLNVYNEQFF; cdr3_nt: TGTGCCAGCAGTCGGAGGGCCGGTACCAGCTTAAACGTTTACAATGAGCAGTTCTTC
clone_size: NA; v_call: TRBV3-1/TRBV3-2; j_call: TRBJ1-2; d_call: TRBD1; cdr3_aa: CASSQGRGPVGYTF; cdr3_nt: TGTGCCAGCAGCCAAGGGAGGGGGCCGGTGGGCTACACCTTC
clone_size: NA; v_call: TRBV6-1; j_call: TRBJ1-4; d_call: NA; cdr3_aa: CASSEAIQSGEKLFF; cdr3_nt: TGTGCCAGCAGTGAAGCGATACAGTCGGGTGAAAAACTGTTTTTT
clone_size: NA; v_call: TRBV9; j_call: TRBJ2-1; d_call: TRBD1; cdr3_aa: CASSVEAGGDEQFF; cdr3_nt: TGTGCCAGCAGCGTAGAAGCAGGGGGCGATGAGCAGTTCTTC
clone_size: NA; v_call: TRBV5-5; j_call: TRBJ1-1; d_call: NA; cdr3_aa: CASSLFPANTEAFF; cdr3_nt: TGTGCCAGCAGCTTGTTTCCCGCGAACACTGAAGCTTTCTTT
clone_size: NA; v_call: TRBV28; j_call: TRBJ2-5; d_call: NA; cdr3_aa: CASSFGETQYF; cdr3_nt: TGTGCCAGCAGTTTCGGGGAGACCCAGTACTTC
clone_size: once; v_call: TRBV7-2; j_call: TRBJ2-3; d_call: NA; cdr3_aa: CASSFTGALDTQYF; cdr3_nt: TGTGCCAGCAGCTTCACTGGGGCATTGGATACGCAGTATTTT
clone_size: NA; v_call: TRBV7-8; j_call: TRBJ2-3; d_call: NA; cdr3_aa: CASSTGPAEDTQYF; cdr3_nt: TGTGCCAGCTCGACGGGGCCGGCTGAAGATACGCAGTATTTT
clone_size: NA; v_call: TRBV25-1; j_call: TRBJ2-2; d_call: TRBD1; cdr3_aa: CASSDPDRVNTGELFF; cdr3_nt: TGTGCCAGCAGTGACCCTGACAGGGTGAACACCGGGGAGCTGTTTTTT
clone_size: NA; v_call: TRBV2; j_call: TRBJ2-1; d_call: NA; cdr3_aa: CASRRTGAGNEQFF; cdr3_nt: TGTGCCAGCAGGCGAACAGGGGCGGGAAATGAGCAGTTCTTC
clone_size: NA; v_call: TRBV5-1; j_call: TRBJ1-1; d_call: TRBD1; cdr3_aa: CASSFGTGGFDKANTEAFF; cdr3_nt: TGCGCCAGCAGCTTCGGGACAGGAGGTTTTGATAAGGCGAACACTGAAGCTTTCTTT
clone_size: NA; v_call: TRBV7-9; j_call: TRBJ1-1; d_call: TRBD1; cdr3_aa: CASSIQPGGAVREAFF; cdr3_nt: TGTGCCAGCAGCATACAGCCAGGGGGCGCGGTCCGGGAAGCTTTCTTT
clone_size: NA; v_call: TRBV7-9; j_call: TRBJ2-3; d_call: TRBD2; cdr3_aa: CASSPTGTSGGVGDTQYF; cdr3_nt: TGTGCCAGCAGCCCTACCGGGACTAGCGGGGGGGTAGGAGATACGCAGTATTTT
clone_size: NA; v_call: TRBV4-2; j_call: TRBJ2-3; d_call: NA; cdr3_aa: CASSQDGTGPTDTQYF; cdr3_nt: TGTGCCAGCAGCCAAGATGGGACTGGCCCCACAGATACGCAGTATTTT